The following is a TCR beta chain sequence with its context. Its antigen is unidentified. This record belongs to a study of CD8+CD57+ T cells in acquired aplastic anemia. General study results and limits: Sharing between patients and controls was observed for twenty-nine CD8+ CDR3 sequences. Controls did not differ significantly from patients in CD8+ Simpson's diversity.

The V gene's germline CDR1 is SEHNR and CDR2 FQNEAQ (reference sequence). The V end was cut by 7 bases, the J end by 0 bases, with 10 bases between. CDR3 length: 15 residues. The study profiled TCR beta VDJ and CDR3 using genomic DNA as template. TCRdb itself ran the reads through MiXCR, one entry per CDR3 protein. The table lists roughly 160,000 distinct CDR3 sequences, 63% of them singletons. V and J are TRBV7-9 and TRBJ2-6, with TRBD1 as a possible D gene (5 bases). Input material: sorted CD4+, CD8+, or CD8+CD57+ T cells (not recorded which) from PBMCs. The receptor comes from a human donor in good health. The CDR3 sequence: CASKTATSGANVLTF. The DNA for the CDR3 is TGTGCCAGCAAGACAGCAACCTCTGGGGCCAACGTCCTGACTTTC.